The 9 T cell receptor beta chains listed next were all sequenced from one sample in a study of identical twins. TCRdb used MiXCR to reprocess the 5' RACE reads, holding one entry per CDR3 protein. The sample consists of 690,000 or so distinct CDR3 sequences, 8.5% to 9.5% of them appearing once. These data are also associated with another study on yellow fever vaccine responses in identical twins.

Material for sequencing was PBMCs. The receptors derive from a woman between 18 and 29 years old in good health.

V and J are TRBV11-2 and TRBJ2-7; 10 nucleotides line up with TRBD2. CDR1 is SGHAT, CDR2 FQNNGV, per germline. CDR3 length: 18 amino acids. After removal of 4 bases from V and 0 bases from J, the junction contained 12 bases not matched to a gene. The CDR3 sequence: CASSYRTSGVYFSYEQYF. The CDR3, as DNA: TGTGCCAGCAGCTACCGGACTAGCGGAGTTTATTTCTCCTACGAGCAGTACTTC.

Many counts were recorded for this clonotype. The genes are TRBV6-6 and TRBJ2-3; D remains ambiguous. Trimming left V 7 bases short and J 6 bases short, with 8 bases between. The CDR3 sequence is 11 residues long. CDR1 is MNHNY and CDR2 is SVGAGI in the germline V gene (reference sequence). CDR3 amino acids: CASKLTDTQYF. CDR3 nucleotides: TGTGCCAGCAAACTAACGGATACGCAGTATTTT.

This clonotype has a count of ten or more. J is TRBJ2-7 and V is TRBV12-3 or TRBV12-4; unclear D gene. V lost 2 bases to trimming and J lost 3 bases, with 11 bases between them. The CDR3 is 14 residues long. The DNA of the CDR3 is TGTGCCAGCAGTTTAATGTCAGGCCTCTACGAGCAGTACTTC. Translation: CASSLMSGLYEQYF.

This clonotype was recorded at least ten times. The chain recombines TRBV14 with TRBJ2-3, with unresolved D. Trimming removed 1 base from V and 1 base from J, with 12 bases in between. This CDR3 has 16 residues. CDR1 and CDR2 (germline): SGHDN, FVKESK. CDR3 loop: CASSQGGSPRTDTQYF. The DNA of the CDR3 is TGTGCCAGCAGCCAAGGTGGATCGCCACGCACAGATACGCAGTATTTT.

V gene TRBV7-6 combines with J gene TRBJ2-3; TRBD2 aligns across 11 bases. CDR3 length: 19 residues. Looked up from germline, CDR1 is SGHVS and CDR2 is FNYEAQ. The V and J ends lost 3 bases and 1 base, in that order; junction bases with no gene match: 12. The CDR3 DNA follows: TGTGCCAGCAGCTTCGGACTAGCGGGTATGATGGGGCGCACAGATACGCAGTATTTT. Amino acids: CASSFGLAGMMGRTDTQYF.

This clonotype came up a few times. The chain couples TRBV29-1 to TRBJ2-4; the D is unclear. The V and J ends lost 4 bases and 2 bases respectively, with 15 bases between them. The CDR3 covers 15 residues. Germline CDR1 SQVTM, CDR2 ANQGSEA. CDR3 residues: CSVALSTQPKNIQYF. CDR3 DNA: TGCAGCGTTGCCCTTTCGACGCAACCCAAAAACATTCAGTACTTC.

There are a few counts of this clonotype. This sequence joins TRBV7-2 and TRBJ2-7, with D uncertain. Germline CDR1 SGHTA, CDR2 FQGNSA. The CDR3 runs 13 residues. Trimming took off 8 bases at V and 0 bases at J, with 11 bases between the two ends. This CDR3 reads CASGSGHSYEQYF. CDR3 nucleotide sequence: TGTGCCAGCGGGTCGGGTCACTCCTACGAGCAGTACTTC.

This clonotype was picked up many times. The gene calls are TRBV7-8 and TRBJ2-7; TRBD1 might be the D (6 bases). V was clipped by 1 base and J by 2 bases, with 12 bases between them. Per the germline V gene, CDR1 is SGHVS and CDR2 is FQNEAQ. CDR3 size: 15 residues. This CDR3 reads CASSLVAGGAYEQYF. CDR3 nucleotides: TGTGCCAGCAGCTTAGTTGCTGGGGGCGCCTACGAGCAGTACTTC.

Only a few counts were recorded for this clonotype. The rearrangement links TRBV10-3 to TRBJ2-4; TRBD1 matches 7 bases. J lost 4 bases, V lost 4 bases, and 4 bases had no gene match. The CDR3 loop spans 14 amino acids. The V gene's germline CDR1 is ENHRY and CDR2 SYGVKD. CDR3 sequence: CAISAGTDKNIQYF. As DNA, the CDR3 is TGTGCCATCAGTGCCGGGACAGATAAAAACATTCAGTACTTC.